The clone carrying this TCR beta chain was detected once. This specimen comes from a study of blood T cell repertoires in COVID-19. This CDR3 spans 13 amino acids. Germline V gene sequence: CDR1 MNHEY, CDR2 SVGAGI. V shed 8 bases and J 3 bases; nucleotides not matched to a gene: 4. Original processing notes: Amplification of reference gene primers provided the estimated nucleated cell counts. Sequencing used immunoSEQ multiplex PCR; TCRdb keeps in-frame clones, though not all of them. V, J and clone size are those of that table, while D and trimming were read from the DNA. The table includes about 350,000 clones, under 95% detected once.

Material for sequencing was peripheral blood. This TCR derives from a woman younger than 35 who had recovered from COVID-19. The chain combines TRBV6-5 with TRBJ2-1; 7 nucleotides agree with TRBD2. The chain's CDR3 is CASGRADYNEQFF. The CDR3 DNA follows: TGTGCCAGCGGGAGGGCCGACTACAATGAGCAGTTCTTC.